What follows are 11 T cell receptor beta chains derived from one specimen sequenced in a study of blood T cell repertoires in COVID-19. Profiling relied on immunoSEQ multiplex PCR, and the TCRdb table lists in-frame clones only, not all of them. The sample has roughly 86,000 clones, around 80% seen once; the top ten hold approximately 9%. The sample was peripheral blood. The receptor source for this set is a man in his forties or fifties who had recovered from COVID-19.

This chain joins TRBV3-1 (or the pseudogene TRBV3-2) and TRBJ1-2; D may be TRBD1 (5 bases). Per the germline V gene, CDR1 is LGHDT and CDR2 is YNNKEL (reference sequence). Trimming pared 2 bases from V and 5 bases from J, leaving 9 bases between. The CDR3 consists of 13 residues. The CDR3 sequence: CASSQQGWYGYTF. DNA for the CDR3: TGTGCCAGCAGCCAACAGGGTTGGTATGGCTACACCTTC.

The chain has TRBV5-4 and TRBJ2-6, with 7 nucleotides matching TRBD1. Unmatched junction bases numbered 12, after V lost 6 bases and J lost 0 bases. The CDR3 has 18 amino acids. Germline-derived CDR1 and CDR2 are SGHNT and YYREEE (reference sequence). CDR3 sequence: CASIQKGTENSGANVLTF. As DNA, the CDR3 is TGTGCCAGCATCCAAAAGGGGACAGAGAACTCTGGGGCCAACGTCCTGACTTTC.

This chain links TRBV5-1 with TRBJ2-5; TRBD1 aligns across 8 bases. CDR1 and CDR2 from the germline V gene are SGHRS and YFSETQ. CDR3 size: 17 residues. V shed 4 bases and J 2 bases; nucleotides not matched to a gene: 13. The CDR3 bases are TGCGCCAGCAGCCCTGGACAGGGACAGAGTTGGCAAGAGACCCAGTACTTC. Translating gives CASSPGQGQSWQETQYF.

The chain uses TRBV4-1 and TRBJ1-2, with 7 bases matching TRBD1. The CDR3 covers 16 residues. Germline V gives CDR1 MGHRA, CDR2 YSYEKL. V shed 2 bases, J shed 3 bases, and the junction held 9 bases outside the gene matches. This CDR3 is CASSQRGQAIDYGYTF. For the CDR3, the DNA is TGCGCCAGCAGCCAAAGAGGACAGGCTATAGACTATGGCTACACCTTC.

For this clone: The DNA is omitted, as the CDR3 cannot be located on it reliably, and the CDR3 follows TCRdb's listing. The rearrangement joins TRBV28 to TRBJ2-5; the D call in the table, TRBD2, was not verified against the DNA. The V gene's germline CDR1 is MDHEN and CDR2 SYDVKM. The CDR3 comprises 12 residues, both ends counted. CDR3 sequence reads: CASSSSGETQYF.

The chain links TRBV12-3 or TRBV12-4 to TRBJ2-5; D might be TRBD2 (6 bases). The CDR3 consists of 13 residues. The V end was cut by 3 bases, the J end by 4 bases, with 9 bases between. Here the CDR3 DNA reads TGTGCCAGCAGTTTCTGGAGGGGAGAGACCCAGTACTTC. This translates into CASSFWRGETQYF.

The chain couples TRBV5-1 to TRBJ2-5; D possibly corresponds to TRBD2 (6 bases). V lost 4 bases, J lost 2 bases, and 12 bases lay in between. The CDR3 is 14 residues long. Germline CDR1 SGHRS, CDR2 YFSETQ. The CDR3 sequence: CASSLLANQETQYF. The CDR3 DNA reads TGCGCCAGCAGCCTGCTAGCGAATCAAGAGACCCAGTACTTC.

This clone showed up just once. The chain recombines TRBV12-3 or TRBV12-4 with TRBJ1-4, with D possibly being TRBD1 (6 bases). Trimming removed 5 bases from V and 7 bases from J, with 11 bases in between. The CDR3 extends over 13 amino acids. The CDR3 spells CASSQTGGEKLFF. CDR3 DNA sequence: TGTGCCAGCAGTCAGACAGGAGGTGAAAAACTGTTTTTT.

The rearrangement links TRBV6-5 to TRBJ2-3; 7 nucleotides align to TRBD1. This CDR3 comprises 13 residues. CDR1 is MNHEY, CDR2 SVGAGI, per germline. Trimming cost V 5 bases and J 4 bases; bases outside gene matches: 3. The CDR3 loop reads CASSQGVPDTQYF. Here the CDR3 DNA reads TGTGCCAGCAGTCAGGGGGTTCCAGATACGCAGTATTTT.

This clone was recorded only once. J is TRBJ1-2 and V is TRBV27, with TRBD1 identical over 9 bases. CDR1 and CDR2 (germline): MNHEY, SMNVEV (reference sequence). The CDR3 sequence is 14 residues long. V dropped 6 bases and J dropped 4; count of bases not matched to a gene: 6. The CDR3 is CASSRDRVGYGYTF. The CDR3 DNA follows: TGTGCCAGCAGCCGGGACAGGGTCGGCTATGGCTACACCTTC.

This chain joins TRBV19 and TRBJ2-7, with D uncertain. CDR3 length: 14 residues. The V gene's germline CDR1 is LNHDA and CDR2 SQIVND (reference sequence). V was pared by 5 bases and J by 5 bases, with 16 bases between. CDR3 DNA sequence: TGTGCCAGTAGTCTGCCACTCCCAACTCACGAGCAGTACTTC. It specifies CASSLPLPTHEQYF.